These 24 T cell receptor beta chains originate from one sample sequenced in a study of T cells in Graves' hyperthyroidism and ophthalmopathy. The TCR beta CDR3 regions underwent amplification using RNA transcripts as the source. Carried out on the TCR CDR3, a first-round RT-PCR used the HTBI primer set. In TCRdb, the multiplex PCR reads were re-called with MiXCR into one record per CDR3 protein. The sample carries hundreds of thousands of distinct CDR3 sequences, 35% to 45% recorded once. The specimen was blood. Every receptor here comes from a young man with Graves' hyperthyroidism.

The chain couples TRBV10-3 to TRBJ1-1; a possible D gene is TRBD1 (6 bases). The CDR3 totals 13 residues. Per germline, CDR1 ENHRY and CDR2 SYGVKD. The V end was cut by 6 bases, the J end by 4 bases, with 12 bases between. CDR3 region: CAISSGAGTEAFF. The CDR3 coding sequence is TGTGCCATCAGCTCAGGGGCTGGCACTGAAGCTTTCTTT.

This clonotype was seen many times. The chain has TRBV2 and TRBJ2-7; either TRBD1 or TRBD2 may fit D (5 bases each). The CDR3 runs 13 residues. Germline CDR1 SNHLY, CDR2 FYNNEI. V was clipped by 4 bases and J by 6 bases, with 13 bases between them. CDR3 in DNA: TGTGCCAGCAGTGCGGGGCTGGCGGGCGAGCAGTACTTC. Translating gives CASSAGLAGEQYF.

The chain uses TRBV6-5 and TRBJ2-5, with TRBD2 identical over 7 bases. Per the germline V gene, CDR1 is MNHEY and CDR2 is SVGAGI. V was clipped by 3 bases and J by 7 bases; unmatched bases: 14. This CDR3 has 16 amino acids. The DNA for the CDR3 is TGTGCCAGCAGTTATAGGTCGGGAGGACCTCGAGGGACCCAGTACTTC. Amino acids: CASSYRSGGPRGTQYF.

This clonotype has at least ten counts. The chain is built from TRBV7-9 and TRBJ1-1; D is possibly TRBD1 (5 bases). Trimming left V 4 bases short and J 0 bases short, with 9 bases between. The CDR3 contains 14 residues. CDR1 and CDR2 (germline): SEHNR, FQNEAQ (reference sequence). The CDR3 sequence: CASSSQGLNTEAFF. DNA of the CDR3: TGTGCCAGCAGCTCCCAGGGATTGAACACTGAAGCTTTCTTT.

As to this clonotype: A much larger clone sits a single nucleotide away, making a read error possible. The CDR3 bases are TGCAGTGGCCAGTCGGGACAGGAGAACACTGAAGCTTTATTT. Translation: CSGQSGQENTEALF. The chain has TRBV20-1 and TRBJ1-1, with 8 bases fitting TRBD1. Germline V gene lookup returns CDR1 DFQATT and CDR2 SNEGSKA (reference sequence). CDR3 length: 14 residues.

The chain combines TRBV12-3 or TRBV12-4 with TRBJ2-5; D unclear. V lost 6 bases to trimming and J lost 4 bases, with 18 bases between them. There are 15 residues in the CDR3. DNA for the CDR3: TGTGCCAGCAGCTCTCCCTATAGGGTCGGAGAGACCCAGTACTTC. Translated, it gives CASSSPYRVGETQYF.

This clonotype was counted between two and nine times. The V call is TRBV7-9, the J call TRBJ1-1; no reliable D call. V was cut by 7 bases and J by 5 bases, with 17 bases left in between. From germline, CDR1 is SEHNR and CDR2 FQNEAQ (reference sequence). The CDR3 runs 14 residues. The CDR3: CASILDRMGTEAFF. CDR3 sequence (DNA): TGTGCCAGCATTTTAGATAGGATGGGGACTGAAGCTTTCTTT.

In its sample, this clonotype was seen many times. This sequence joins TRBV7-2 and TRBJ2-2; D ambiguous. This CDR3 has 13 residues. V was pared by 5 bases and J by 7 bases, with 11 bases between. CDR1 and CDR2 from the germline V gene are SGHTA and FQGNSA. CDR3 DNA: TGTGCCAGCAGCCCGATCCTGGGCGGGGAGCTGTTTTTT. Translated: CASSPILGGELFF.

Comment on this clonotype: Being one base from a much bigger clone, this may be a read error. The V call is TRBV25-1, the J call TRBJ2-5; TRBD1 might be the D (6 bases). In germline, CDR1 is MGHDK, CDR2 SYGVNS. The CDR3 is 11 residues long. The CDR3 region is CASGQQETQHF. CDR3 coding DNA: TGTGCCAGCGGACAGCAAGAGACCCAGCACTTC.

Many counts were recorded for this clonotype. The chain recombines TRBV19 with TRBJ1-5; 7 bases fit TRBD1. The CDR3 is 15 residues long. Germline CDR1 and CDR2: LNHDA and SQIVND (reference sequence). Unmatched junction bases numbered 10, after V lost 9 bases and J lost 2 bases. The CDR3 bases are TGTGCCAGAATAAGGGGGCAGGAGGGCAATCAGCCCCAGCATTTT. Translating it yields CARIRGQEGNQPQHF.

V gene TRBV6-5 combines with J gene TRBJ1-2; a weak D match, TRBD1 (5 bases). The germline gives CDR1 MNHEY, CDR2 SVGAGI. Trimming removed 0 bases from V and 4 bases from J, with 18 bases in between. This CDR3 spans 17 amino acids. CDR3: CASSYSIPPTVRYGYTF. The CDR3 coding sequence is TGTGCCAGCAGTTACTCGATTCCCCCGACAGTTCGCTATGGCTACACCTTC.

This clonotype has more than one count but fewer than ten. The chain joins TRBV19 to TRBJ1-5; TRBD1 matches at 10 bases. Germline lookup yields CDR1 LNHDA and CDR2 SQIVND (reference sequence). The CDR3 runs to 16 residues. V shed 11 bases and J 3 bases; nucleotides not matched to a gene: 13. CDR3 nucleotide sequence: TGTGCCTCAGGGGACAGGGGTGGGGAATACAATCAGCCCCAGCATTTT. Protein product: CASGDRGGEYNQPQHF.

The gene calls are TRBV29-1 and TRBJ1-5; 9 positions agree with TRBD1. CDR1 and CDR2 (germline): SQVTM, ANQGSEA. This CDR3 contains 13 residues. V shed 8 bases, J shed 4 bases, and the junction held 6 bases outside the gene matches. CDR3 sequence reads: CSHRTGANQPQHF. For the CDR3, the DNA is TGCAGCCACCGGACAGGGGCTAATCAGCCCCAGCATTTT.

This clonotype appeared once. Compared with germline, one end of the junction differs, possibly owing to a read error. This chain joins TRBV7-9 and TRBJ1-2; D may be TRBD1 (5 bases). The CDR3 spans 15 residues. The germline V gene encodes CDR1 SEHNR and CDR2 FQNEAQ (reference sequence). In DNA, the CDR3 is TGTACCAGCAGCGCAAGCCGGGGGGATTTGGGAGGCTACACCTTC. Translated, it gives CTSSASRGDLGGYTF.

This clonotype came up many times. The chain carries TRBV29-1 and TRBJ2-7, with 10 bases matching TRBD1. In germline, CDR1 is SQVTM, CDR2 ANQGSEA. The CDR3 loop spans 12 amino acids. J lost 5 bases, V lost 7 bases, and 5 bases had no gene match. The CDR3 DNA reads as TGCAGCGCCGGGACAGGGGACGACGAGCAGTACTTC. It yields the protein CSAGTGDDEQYF.

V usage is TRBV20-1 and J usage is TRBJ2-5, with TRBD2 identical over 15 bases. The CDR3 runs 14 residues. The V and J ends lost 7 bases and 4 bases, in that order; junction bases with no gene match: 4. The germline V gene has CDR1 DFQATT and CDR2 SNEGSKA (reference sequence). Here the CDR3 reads CSVPGLAGGETQYF. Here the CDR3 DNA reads TGCAGTGTTCCGGGACTAGCGGGAGGAGAGACCCAGTACTTC.

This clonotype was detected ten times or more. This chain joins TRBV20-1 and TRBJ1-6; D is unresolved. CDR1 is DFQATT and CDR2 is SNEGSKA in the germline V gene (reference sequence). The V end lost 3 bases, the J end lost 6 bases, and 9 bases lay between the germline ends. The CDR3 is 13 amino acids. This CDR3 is CSASRTVNSPLHF. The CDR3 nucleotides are TGCAGTGCTAGTAGGACCGTTAATTCACCCCTCCACTTT.

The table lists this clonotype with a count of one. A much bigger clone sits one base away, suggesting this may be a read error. The CDR3, as DNA: TGTGCCAGCAGTGGAGTGCTTAACGGACGTGCTTTCTTT. This encodes CASSGVLNGRAFF. The chain recombines TRBV6-1 with TRBJ1-1, with D unclear. CDR3 length equals 13 residues. The germline V and J ends were trimmed by 4 bases and 11 bases, with 17 bases remaining between them. CDR1 and CDR2 from the germline V gene are MNHNS and SASEGT.

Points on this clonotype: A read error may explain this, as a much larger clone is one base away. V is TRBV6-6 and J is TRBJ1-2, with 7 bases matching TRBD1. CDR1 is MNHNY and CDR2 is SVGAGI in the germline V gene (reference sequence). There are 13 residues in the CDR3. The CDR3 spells CASSRQGPYDYTF. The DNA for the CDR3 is TGTGCCAGCAGCCGACAGGGCCCCTATGACTACACCTTC.

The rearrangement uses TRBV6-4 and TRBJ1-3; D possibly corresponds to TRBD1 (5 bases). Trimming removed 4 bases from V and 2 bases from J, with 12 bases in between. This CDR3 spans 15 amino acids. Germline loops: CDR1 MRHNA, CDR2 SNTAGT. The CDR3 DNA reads TGTGCCAGCAGTGTGGCAGGGCTCCCTGGAAACACCATATATTTT. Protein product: CASSVAGLPGNTIYF.

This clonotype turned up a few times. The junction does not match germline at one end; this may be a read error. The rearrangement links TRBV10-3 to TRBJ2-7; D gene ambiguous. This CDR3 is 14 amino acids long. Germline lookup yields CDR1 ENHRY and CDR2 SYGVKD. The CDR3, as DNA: TGTGCCAGCAGTTATGGCCAGAACCCCTCCGAGCAGTACTTC. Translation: CASSYGQNPSEQYF.

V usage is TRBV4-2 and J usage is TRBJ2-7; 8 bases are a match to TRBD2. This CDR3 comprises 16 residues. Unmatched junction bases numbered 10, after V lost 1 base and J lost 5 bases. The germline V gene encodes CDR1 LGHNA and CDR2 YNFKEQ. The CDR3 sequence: CASSQGGLVVSNEQYF. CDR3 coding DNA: TGTGCCAGCAGCCAAGGGGGACTAGTGGTAAGCAACGAGCAGTACTTC.

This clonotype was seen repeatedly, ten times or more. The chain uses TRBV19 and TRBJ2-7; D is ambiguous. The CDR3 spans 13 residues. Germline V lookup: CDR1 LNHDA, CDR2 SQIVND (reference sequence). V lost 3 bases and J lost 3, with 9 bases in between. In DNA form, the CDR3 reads TGTGCCAGTAGTATCGGCACGGACTACGAGCAGTACTTC. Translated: CASSIGTDYEQYF.

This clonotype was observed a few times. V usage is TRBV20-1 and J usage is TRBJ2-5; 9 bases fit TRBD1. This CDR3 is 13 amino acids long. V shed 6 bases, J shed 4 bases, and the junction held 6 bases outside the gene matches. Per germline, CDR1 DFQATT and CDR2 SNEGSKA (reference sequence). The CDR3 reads CSAPTGGPETQYF. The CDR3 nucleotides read TGCAGTGCCCCTACAGGGGGCCCAGAGACCCAGTACTTC.